These 24 T cell receptor beta chains originate from one sample sequenced in a study of T-cell memory formation after mild COVID-19. TCRdb called the 5' RACE reads again in MiXCR, with one record for every CDR3 protein. The sample includes around 400,000 distinct CDR3 sequences, around 24% seen only once; the top ten take 8.8%. What was sequenced was PBMCs or a T cell subset sorted from them (not recorded which). The receptors shown here come from an adult woman who had mild COVID-19 (a few samples of this study predate the infection). Cell type and time point are not known.

The chain links TRBV18 to TRBJ2-7, with TRBD2 matching 8 bases. V lost 2 bases, J lost 0 bases, and 6 bases stayed unmatched. The CDR3 runs 16 residues. Germline loops: CDR1 KGHSH, CDR2 LQKENI. The CDR3 loop reads CASSPFRAGASYEQYF. CDR3 DNA sequence: TGTGCCAGCTCACCATTTCGAGCGGGAGCCTCCTACGAGCAGTACTTC.

The chain employs TRBV5-1 and TRBJ2-1, with TRBD1 matching over 11 bases. Germline CDR1 is SGHRS and CDR2 is YFSETQ. After removal of 3 bases from V and 3 bases from J, the junction contained 11 bases not matched to a gene. CDR3 length equals 18 residues. CDR3 nucleotides: TGCGCCAGCAGCTCGAGAACGTCCGGGACAGGGGGCTACAATGAGCAGTTCTTC. Protein: CASSSRTSGTGGYNEQFF. Full variable domain (remainder filled in from reference TRBV5-1 and TRBJ2-1): KAGVTQTPRYLIKTRGQQVTLSCSPISGHRSVSWYQQTPGQGLQFLFEYFSETQRNKGNFPGRFSGRQFSNSRSEMNVSTLELGDSALYLCASSSRTSGTGGYNEQFFGPGTRLTVL.

This clonotype has more than one count but fewer than ten. J is TRBJ2-7 and V is TRBV27; no firm D call. Germline V gene lookup returns CDR1 MNHEY and CDR2 SMNVEV (reference sequence). Deletions cut 0 bases from V and 4 bases from J, with 16 bases between. The CDR3 is 16 amino acids. CDR3 DNA: TGTGCCAGCAGTTTATCGAATGGCGCCAGATTGTACGAGCAGTACTTC. It specifies CASSLSNGARLYEQYF.

This chain links TRBV7-2 with TRBJ1-4; a possible D gene is TRBD1 (5 bases). Germline V gives CDR1 SGHTA, CDR2 FQGNSA. With 3 bases removed from V and 8 bases from J, the gap between germline ends came to 7 bases. CDR3 length equals 12 residues. CDR3: CASSFREEKLFF. The CDR3 DNA is TGTGCCAGCAGCTTCAGGGAGGAAAAACTGTTTTTT.

This clonotype was counted a few times. This rearrangement joins TRBV9 to TRBJ2-1, with D maybe TRBD2 (6 bases). Trimming cost V 3 bases and J 12 bases, with 16 bases left between them. Germline CDR1 reads SGDLS; CDR2 reads YYNGEE. This CDR3 is 13 amino acids long. The CDR3 DNA sequence: TGTGCCAGCAGCGCGTTAACGGGAGATCGGCAGTTCTTC. Translation: CASSALTGDRQFF. Combining the CDR3 with reference TRBV9 and TRBJ2-1 gives the whole variable domain DSGVTQTPKHLITATGQRVTLRCSPRSGDLSVYWYQQSLDQGLQFLIQYYNGEERAKGNILERFSAQQFPDLHSELNLSSLELGDSALYFCASSALTGDRQFFGPGTRLTVL.

The CDR3 DNA reads TGTGCCAGCAGTGCACCTAGCGGGGGTGGAGAGCAGTACTTC. Translation gives CASSAPSGGGEQYF. The chain joins TRBV27 to TRBJ2-7; 10 bases match TRBD2. CDR1 is MNHEY and CDR2 is SMNVEV in the germline V gene (reference sequence). CDR3 size: 14 residues. V dropped 5 bases and J dropped 7; count of bases not matched to a gene: 8.

As concerns this clonotype: At one of its ends the junction is not consistent with the germline gene, which may arise from a read error. The chain has TRBV3-1 and TRBJ1-1; D is undetermined. The CDR3 spans 14 residues. The V gene's germline CDR1 is LGHDT and CDR2 YNNKEL (reference sequence). The DNA of the CDR3 is TGTGCCAGCAGCCAAGTTATGGGGAACTCTGAAGCTTTCTTT. Its translation: CASSQVMGNSEAFF.

This chain connects TRBV20-1 to TRBJ1-1, with D perhaps TRBD1 (5 bases). CDR3 size: 14 residues. The V end was cut by 1 base, the J end by 2 bases, with 11 bases between. Germline V gene data show CDR1 as DFQATT and CDR2 as SNEGSKA (reference sequence). The CDR3 DNA is TGCAGTGCTAGAGGGGGCGTACCCAACACTGAAGCTTTCTTT. Translation gives CSARGGVPNTEAFF.

This chain connects TRBV4-1 to TRBJ1-2; 8 positions match TRBD1. This CDR3 comprises 16 residues. Germline lookup yields CDR1 MGHRA and CDR2 YSYEKL. With V trimmed by 1 base and J by 5 bases, 9 bases remained unmatched. The CDR3 DNA reads as TGCGCCAGCAGCCAAGTTAGAGGACAGGGAGAGTATGGCTACACCTTC. Translated: CASSQVRGQGEYGYTF.

This clonotype was found many times. This rearrangement joins TRBV29-1 to TRBJ2-5; D tentatively fits TRBD1 or TRBD2 (5 bases each). Germline CDR1 reads SQVTM; CDR2 reads ANQGSEA. V was clipped by 0 bases and J by 0 bases, with 8 bases between them. This CDR3 contains 14 residues. The CDR3 nucleotides read TGCAGCGTTGAAGATTGGGGGTACCAAGAGACCCAGTACTTC. Amino acid sequence: CSVEDWGYQETQYF.

This clonotype has at least ten counts. V and J are TRBV7-8 and TRBJ2-5; D may be TRBD2 (7 bases). Germline V gene data show CDR1 as SGHVS and CDR2 as FQNEAQ. The CDR3 covers 18 residues. V was pared by 1 base and J by 3 bases, with 21 bases between. The CDR3 DNA is TGTGCCAGCAGCTTAGGACGAGTCTGGGCGGGGGCCAAAGAGACCCAGTACTTC. This encodes CASSLGRVWAGAKETQYF.

The chain links TRBV11-3 to TRBJ2-3; 12 nucleotides align to TRBD2. The CDR3 runs 17 residues. Germline trimming cut 4 bases from V and 2 bases from J; bases unmatched to any gene: 7. From germline, CDR1 is SGHNT and CDR2 YENEEA. This chain's CDR3 is CASSSLWTSGTTDTQYF. The CDR3 coding sequence is TGTGCCAGCAGCTCACTATGGACTAGCGGGACCACAGATACGCAGTATTTT.

V and J are TRBV9 and TRBJ1-5, with D possibly TRBD1 on 6 matching bases. The CDR3 contains 17 residues. Trimming left V 3 bases short and J 1 base short, with 17 bases between. Germline loops: CDR1 SGDLS, CDR2 YYNGEE. This CDR3 reads CASSGNPRGTSNQPQHF. The CDR3 DNA reads as TGTGCCAGCAGCGGAAACCCGCGGGGGACAAGCAATCAGCCCCAGCATTTT.

The rearrangement uses TRBV6-6 and TRBJ1-4, with TRBD1 identical over 10 bases. J lost 8 bases, V lost 1 base, and 7 bases had no gene match. Germline CDR1 reads MNHNY; CDR2 reads SVGAGI (reference sequence). The CDR3 consists of 16 residues. The CDR3 protein is CASSYYDRGQREKLFF. The CDR3 DNA reads TGTGCCAGCAGTTACTATGACAGGGGGCAACGGGAAAAACTGTTTTTT.

This clonotype was detected only a few times. The rearrangement joins TRBV20-1 to TRBJ2-1, with TRBD1 matching 11 bases. This CDR3 comprises 14 residues. V lost 3 bases, J lost 3 bases, and 1 base stayed unmatched. The germline V gene has CDR1 DFQATT and CDR2 SNEGSKA (reference sequence). CDR3 coding DNA: TGCAGTGCTAGTGGGACAGGGGGCTACAATGAGCAGTTCTTC. Its protein is CSASGTGGYNEQFF.

The genes are TRBV12-3 or TRBV12-4 and TRBJ1-2; D may be TRBD1 (5 bases). V gave up 6 bases and J gave up 9 bases, with 14 bases separating them. This CDR3 contains 12 residues. CDR3 in amino acids: CASSLQPGRYTF. In DNA form, the CDR3 reads TGTGCCAGCAGCCTTCAACCGGGACGCTACACCTTC.

The chain employs TRBV7-2 and TRBJ2-3; D remains ambiguous. CDR1 is SGHTA, CDR2 FQGNSA, per germline. The CDR3 covers 14 residues. The V gene lost 2 bases and the J gene lost 2 bases, with 8 bases spanning the gap. The CDR3 sequence is CASSLTPNTDTQYF. CDR3 sequence (DNA): TGTGCCAGCAGCTTAACCCCAAACACAGATACGCAGTATTTT.

This rearrangement joins TRBV11-2 to TRBJ2-5; D remains ambiguous. The CDR3 runs 11 residues. V was pared by 2 bases and J by 10 bases, with 8 bases between. In germline, CDR1 is SGHAT, CDR2 FQNNGV. This CDR3 reads CASSLIGDQYF. CDR3 bases: TGTGCCAGCAGCTTAATTGGGGACCAGTACTTC. Drawing the rest from reference TRBV11-2 and TRBJ2-5, the complete variable domain is EAGVAQSPRYKIIEKRQSVAFWCNPISGHATLYWYQQILGQGPKLLIQFQNNGVVDDSQLPKDRFSAERLKGVDSTLKIQPAKLEDSAVYLCASSLIGDQYFGPGTRLLVL.

This chain uses TRBV24-1 with TRBJ2-7; D may be TRBD1 (6 bases). Germline CDR1 reads KGHDR; CDR2 reads SFDVKD. Deletions cut 4 bases from V and 5 bases from J, with 14 bases between. The length of the CDR3 is 14 residues. DNA for the CDR3: TGTGCCACCAGTGAGGGCAGGGGATCCAACGAGCAGTACTTC. This sequence encodes CATSEGRGSNEQYF.

The chain links TRBV7-9 to TRBJ2-5, with a possible D match to TRBD2 (6 bases). Germline CDR1 reads SEHNR; CDR2 reads FQNEAQ (reference sequence). CDR3 length: 15 amino acids. With 1 base removed from V and 0 bases from J, the gap between germline ends came to 9 bases. The CDR3 loop reads CASSLGAGNQETQYF. Here the CDR3 DNA reads TGTGCCAGCAGCTTAGGCGCGGGGAACCAAGAGACCCAGTACTTC.

The V gene is TRBV15, the J gene TRBJ1-2; D might be TRBD1 (5 bases). Germline values: CDR1 LNHNV, CDR2 YYDKDF (reference sequence). This CDR3 has 15 amino acids. The V end was cut by 1 base, the J end by 4 bases, with 13 bases between. The CDR3 is CATSRGAETAYGYTF. The CDR3 DNA reads as TGTGCCACCAGCAGAGGTGCGGAGACAGCCTATGGCTACACCTTC.

This clonotype was found a few times. The chain recombines TRBV20-1 with TRBJ2-3; 11 nucleotides match TRBD2. Germline V gene data show CDR1 as DFQATT and CDR2 as SNEGSKA (reference sequence). Trimming took 3 bases from V and 2 from J; bases not matched to a gene: 7. This CDR3 is 16 amino acids long. The CDR3 sequence is CSASHRLAGPTDTQYF. CDR3 nucleotide sequence: TGCAGTGCTAGTCATCGACTAGCGGGACCCACAGATACGCAGTATTTT.

This clonotype came up a few times. The chain carries TRBV4-2 and TRBJ1-4; D ambiguous. V shed 0 bases and J shed 10 bases, with 15 bases lying between them. The germline V gene has CDR1 LGHNA and CDR2 YNFKEQ. The CDR3 spans 15 residues. The CDR3 here is CASSQDWPTDGKLFF. DNA of the CDR3: TGTGCCAGCAGCCAAGATTGGCCTACCGATGGAAAACTGTTTTTT.

The chain combines TRBV20-1 with TRBJ2-7; 10 bases fit TRBD1. Per the germline V gene, CDR1 is DFQATT and CDR2 is SNEGSKA (reference sequence). This CDR3 region has 14 residues. This CDR3 is CSAGGQGTYYEQYF. The CDR3 DNA is TGCAGCGCGGGGGGACAGGGGACATACTACGAGCAGTACTTC.